Presented here are 5 T cell receptor beta chains from one specimen sequenced in a study of Graves' ophthalmopathy and Graves' hyperthyroidism. RNA transcripts yielded amplified TCR beta CDR3 regions. In the first round, RT-PCR was carried out with HTBI primers, and a multiplex PCR formed the second round. TCRdb itself ran the multiplex PCR reads through MiXCR, one entry per CDR3 protein. The sample has over 500,000 distinct CDR3 sequences, approximately 21% seen once. The sequenced sample was peripheral blood. The receptors were sampled from a woman between 18 and 29 years old with stable Graves' hyperthyroidism. Some clones in this sample may be carry-over from other donors' samples.

This clonotype was detected ten times or more. CDR3 sequence reads: CASSPRQGTSQPQHF. The CDR3 DNA is TGTGCCAGCAGTCCCAGACAGGGAACAAGTCAGCCCCAGCATTTT. The chain links TRBV12-3 or TRBV12-4 to TRBJ1-5; 7 bases align to TRBD1. With 5 bases clipped from V and 6 bases from J, the junction kept 10 bases outside the gene matches. The CDR3 covers 15 residues.

This clonotype was counted at least ten times. The V gene is TRBV11-2, the J gene TRBJ2-7, with D perhaps TRBD1 or TRBD2 (5 bases each). The CDR3 has 17 amino acids. Trimming shortened V by 0 bases and J by 1 base, and 16 bases separated the two germline ends. Germline CDR1 is SGHAT and CDR2 is FQNNGV. CDR3 in DNA: TGTGCCAGCAGCTTAGATACCGCCGGGGCCTATTCCTACGAGCAGTACTTC. It is translated as CASSLDTAGAYSYEQYF.

The CDR3 DNA reads as TGTGCCAGCAGCTTAGTTCCAGGGCGTGTAGGTGGCTACACCTTC. Protein product: CASSLVPGRVGGYTF. The V call is TRBV7-2, the J call TRBJ1-2, with D maybe TRBD1 (5 bases). Germline-derived CDR1 and CDR2 are SGHTA and FQGNSA. V gave up 1 base and J gave up 7 bases, with 16 bases separating them. This CDR3 spans 15 amino acids.

This clonotype occurred once. The rearrangement uses TRBV18 and TRBJ2-5; D remains unclear. This CDR3 has 14 amino acids. Germline V lookup: CDR1 KGHSH, CDR2 LQKENI. The V end lost 2 bases, the J end lost 5 bases, and 12 bases lay between the germline ends. DNA of the CDR3: TGTGCCAGCTCACCATTGAGAGGCGGCGAGACCCAGTACTTC. Residues: CASSPLRGGETQYF.

The table lists this clonotype with many counts. The chain carries TRBV29-1 and TRBJ2-7; 8 bases match TRBD1. With V trimmed by 6 bases and J by 2 bases, 6 bases remained unmatched. Germline CDR1 reads SQVTM; CDR2 reads ANQGSEA. The CDR3 has 13 amino acids. CDR3 amino acids: CSVRTGQTYEQYF. As DNA, the CDR3 is TGCAGCGTGCGGACAGGGCAGACCTACGAGCAGTACTTC.